One sample yielded the 5 T cell receptor beta chains listed below, sequenced in a study of blood T cell repertoires in COVID-19. The data were produced by immunoSEQ multiplex PCR, yet TCRdb's version contains in-frame clones alone and is incomplete. The sample lists around 180,000 clones, 70% to 90% seen once, with approximately 4.4% in the top ten. Sequenced input: peripheral blood. These receptors were taken from a human donor in a cohort sampled during active COVID-19.

This chain connects TRBV9 to TRBJ2-3; perhaps TRBD2 as D (6 bases). CDR1 and CDR2 from the germline V gene are SGDLS and YYNGEE. V lost 1 base, J lost 8 bases, and 20 bases lay in between. The CDR3 sequence is 16 residues long. CDR3 DNA: TGTGCCAGCAGCGTACAAACGGGGCACCGGGGGAGTACGCAGTATTTT. It codes for CASSVQTGHRGSTQYF.

The chain combines TRBV9 with TRBJ2-3, with D maybe TRBD2 (7 bases). The CDR3 has 12 residues. The V gene lost 7 bases and the J gene lost 6 bases, with 12 bases spanning the gap. CDR1 and CDR2 from the germline V gene are SGDLS and YYNGEE. The CDR3 reads CASGGASDTQYF. The CDR3 nucleotides read TGTGCCAGCGGGGGGGCGTCGGATACGCAGTATTTT.

The chain is built from TRBV13 and TRBJ2-1, with TRBD2 identical over 7 bases. Germline V CDR1 and CDR2: PRHDT, FYEKMQ (reference sequence). CDR3 length: 18 residues. J gave up 4 bases and V 0 bases, and 12 bases lay outside the gene matches. CDR3 loop: CASSLGGAGGGYYNEQFF. Written as DNA, the CDR3 is TGTGCCAGCAGCTTAGGAGGGGCGGGCGGGGGATATTACAATGAGCAGTTCTTC. Looking up the rest from reference TRBV13 and TRBJ2-1 gives the full variable domain: AAGVIQSPRHLIKEKRETATLKCYPIPRHDTVYWYQQGPGQDPQFLISFYEKMQSDKGSIPDRFSAQQFSDYHSELNMSSLELGDSALYFCASSLGGAGGGYYNEQFFGPGTRLTVL.

The chain joins TRBV12-3 or TRBV12-4 to TRBJ1-6; TRBD1 matches at 7 bases. CDR3 size: 13 residues. Losses at the gene ends were 7 bases for V and 8 bases for J; bases not matched to a gene: 5. CDR3: CASTRDSYSPLHF. DNA for the CDR3: TGTGCCAGCACCCGGGACAGTTATTCACCCCTCCACTTT.

The chain links TRBV6-2 or TRBV6-3 to TRBJ1-5, with a possible D match to TRBD1 (5 bases). V gave up 6 bases and J gave up 1 base, with 19 bases separating them. This CDR3 has 17 amino acids. Germline V gene lookup returns CDR1 MNHEY and CDR2 SVGEGT. As DNA, the CDR3 is TGTGCCAGCAGCCCCTACCGGACGGACAAGAGCAATCAGCCCCAGCATTTT. This sequence encodes CASSPYRTDKSNQPQHF.